Below are 16 T cell receptor beta chains sequenced from a single sample in a study of blood T cell repertoires in COVID-19. The data were produced by immunoSEQ multiplex PCR, yet TCRdb's version contains in-frame clones alone and is incomplete. Seen here are 110,000 or so clones, over 75% observed once, and the top ten hold over 6.5%. The specimen sequenced was peripheral blood. The receptors here all came from a woman aged 65 to 85 who had recovered from COVID-19.

The chain has TRBV11-2 and TRBJ2-7; TRBD1 aligns across 8 bases. This CDR3 comprises 15 residues. Germline-derived CDR1 and CDR2 are SGHAT and FQNNGV. The junction had 11 bases not matched to a gene; V was cut back by 5 bases and J by 5 bases. The CDR3, as DNA: TGTGCCAGCAGCCTATTGAGGACAGGGAGCAACGAGCAGTACTTC. It encodes CASSLLRTGSNEQYF. Together with reference TRBV11-2 and TRBJ2-7, the CDR3 gives the full variable domain: EAGVAQSPRYKIIEKRQSVAFWCNPISGHATLYWYQQILGQGPKLLIQFQNNGVVDDSQLPKDRFSAERLKGVDSTLKIQPAKLEDSAVYLCASSLLRTGSNEQYFGPGTRLTVT.

This clone showed up just a few times. The rearrangement joins TRBV18 to TRBJ2-7, with TRBD1 matching 7 bases. Trimming cost V 3 bases and J 0 bases; bases outside gene matches: 2. The CDR3 contains 14 residues. Germline V gene data show CDR1 as KGHSH and CDR2 as LQKENI. CDR3 loop: CASSPRQGSYEQYF. The DNA of the CDR3 is TGTGCCAGCTCACCGAGACAGGGCTCCTACGAGCAGTACTTC.

The chain employs TRBV3-1 (or the pseudogene TRBV3-2) and TRBJ2-5, with TRBD2 identical over 12 bases. The V gene end was trimmed by 6 bases and the J gene end by 1 base; junction bases not matched to a gene: 6. The germline CDR1 and CDR2 sequences are LGHDT and YNNKEL (reference sequence). CDR3 length equals 16 residues. The DNA of the CDR3 is TGTGCCAGCAGTCCGCTAGCGGGGGGGACCCAAGAGACCCAGTACTTC. It codes for CASSPLAGGTQETQYF.

The gene calls are TRBV27 and TRBJ2-1; TRBD2 matches at 10 bases. This CDR3 has 17 amino acids. V lost 5 bases and J lost 1; bases outside the gene matches: 8. CDR1 and CDR2 (germline): MNHEY, SMNVEV (reference sequence). CDR3 DNA sequence: TGTGCCAGCAGTCCGATAGCGGGGGGCGCTTCCTACAATGAGCAGTTCTTC. Translation: CASSPIAGGASYNEQFF.

The rearrangement joins TRBV24-1 to TRBJ2-2; 8 nucleotides align to TRBD2. Germline CDR1 and CDR2: KGHDR and SFDVKD. The J segment lost 7 bases and the V segment lost 4 bases, leaving 10 bases of the junction unmatched. The CDR3 extends over 16 amino acids. The CDR3 reads CATSDPTGGLVGELFF. DNA of the CDR3: TGTGCCACCAGTGACCCCACGGGGGGGTTGGTCGGGGAGCTGTTTTTT.

This rearrangement joins TRBV6-5 to TRBJ2-5; 9 nucleotides line up with TRBD1. CDR3 length: 15 residues. In germline, CDR1 is MNHEY, CDR2 SVGAGI. The ends lost 2 bases at V and 1 base at J; junction bases unmatched: 2. CDR3 DNA: TGTGCCAGCAGTTACGAGGACAGGGGCCAAGAGACCCAGTACTTC. Translated: CASSYEDRGQETQYF.

The chain has TRBV25-1 and TRBJ2-5; D might be TRBD1 (6 bases). V gave up 8 bases and J gave up 9 bases, with 10 bases separating them. CDR3 length: 10 residues. Germline V gene sequence: CDR1 MGHDK, CDR2 SYGVNS. CDR3 DNA sequence: TGTGCCAGCCAGCGACAGGCCCAGTACTTC. This translates into CASQRQAQYF.

The chain links TRBV30 to TRBJ1-1; 8 nucleotides align to TRBD1. Germline V CDR1 and CDR2: GTSNPN, SVGIG (reference sequence). This CDR3 region has 12 residues. In DNA form, the CDR3 reads TGTGCGGGTAACCAGGGGGCGACTGAAGCTTTCTTT. Translated: CAGNQGATEAFF. Combining the CDR3 with reference TRBV30 and TRBJ1-1 gives the whole variable domain SQTIHQWPATLVQPVGSPLSLECTVEGTSNPNLYWYRQAAGRGLQLLFYSVGIGQISSEVPQNLSASRPQDRQFILSSKKLLLSDSGFYLCAGNQGATEAFFGQGTRLTVV.

The chain employs TRBV6-6 and TRBJ1-5; D remains unclear. Germline assignment: CDR1 MNHNY and CDR2 SVGAGI (reference sequence). The CDR3 is 14 residues long. V gave up 1 base and J gave up 3 bases, with 7 bases separating them. DNA of the CDR3: TGTGCCAGCAGTTACTACGGGGTCAATCAGCCCCAGCATTTT. Protein sequence: CASSYYGVNQPQHF.

CDR3 DNA: TGTGCCAGCAGCCCGGGACTAGCGGGGTACAATGAGCAGTTCTTC. This translates into CASSPGLAGYNEQFF. The chain uses TRBV7-3 and TRBJ2-1; the match to TRBD2 covers 13 bases. Germline V lookup: CDR1 SGHTA, CDR2 FQGTGA. Trimming cost V 5 bases and J 4 bases; bases outside gene matches: 2. There are 15 residues in the CDR3.

This chain uses TRBV11-3 with TRBJ2-3; the match to TRBD1 covers 7 bases. V shed 5 bases and J 1 base; nucleotides not matched to a gene: 6. This CDR3 has 15 residues. Germline V CDR1 and CDR2: SGHNT, YENEEA. This CDR3 reads CASSDEGGRTDTQYF. Written as DNA, the CDR3 is TGTGCCAGCAGCGACGAAGGGGGCCGCACAGATACGCAGTATTTT.

V is TRBV5-6 and J is TRBJ2-1; 7 positions match TRBD2. With V trimmed by 5 bases and J by 10 bases, 12 bases remained unmatched. CDR1 is SGHDT and CDR2 is YYEEEE in the germline V gene. The CDR3 has 14 amino acids. The DNA for the CDR3 is TGTGCCAGCAGGCTCTTGGCGGGAGTGGGAGAGCAGTTCTTC. Protein: CASRLLAGVGEQFF. Drawing the rest from reference TRBV5-6 and TRBJ2-1, the complete variable domain is DAGVTQSPTHLIKTRGQQVTLRCSPKSGHDTVSWYQQALGQGPQFIFQYYEEEERQRGNFPDRFSGHQFPNYSSELNVNALLLGDSALYLCASRLLAGVGEQFFGPGTRLTVL.

The CDR3 sequence is CASSHTGGAESGQPQHF. CDR3 in DNA: TGTGCCAGCAGTCACACAGGGGGCGCGGAGTCAGGTCAGCCCCAGCATTTT. The J gene is TRBJ1-5, the V gene TRBV27; 9 bases fit TRBD1. This CDR3 has 17 amino acids. CDR1 MNHEY and CDR2 SMNVEV come from the germline V gene (reference sequence). J was trimmed by 6 bases and V by 5 bases; bases with no gene match: 14.

The rearrangement joins TRBV6-6 to TRBJ2-2, with D maybe TRBD2 (5 bases). Trimming left V 2 bases short and J 0 bases short, with 10 bases between. Germline CDR1 MNHNY, CDR2 SVGAGI (reference sequence). The CDR3 runs 16 residues. The CDR3, as DNA: TGTGCCAGCAGTTACAGTATAGCGTCGAACACCGGGGAGCTGTTTTTT. Translating it yields CASSYSIASNTGELFF.

In this sample, this clone turned up a few times. DNA of the CDR3: TGTGCCAGCAGACTCAGGGTCAATAATTCACCCCTCCACTTT. It is translated as CASRLRVNNSPLHF. V usage is TRBV27 and J usage is TRBJ1-6; a weak D match, TRBD1 (5 bases). The CDR3 totals 14 residues. V lost 6 bases and J 5 bases, leaving 11 bases between the germline ends. Germline V gene data show CDR1 as MNHEY and CDR2 as SMNVEV (reference sequence).

This chain joins TRBV27 and TRBJ2-6; possibly TRBD1 for D (5 bases). V dropped 3 bases and J dropped 2 bases, with 8 bases sitting between them. The CDR3 contains 15 residues. From germline, CDR1 is MNHEY and CDR2 SMNVEV (reference sequence). The CDR3 nucleotides are TGTGCCAGCAGTTTTGGCAGGGCTGGGGCCAACGTCCTGACTTTC. Protein: CASSFGRAGANVLTF.